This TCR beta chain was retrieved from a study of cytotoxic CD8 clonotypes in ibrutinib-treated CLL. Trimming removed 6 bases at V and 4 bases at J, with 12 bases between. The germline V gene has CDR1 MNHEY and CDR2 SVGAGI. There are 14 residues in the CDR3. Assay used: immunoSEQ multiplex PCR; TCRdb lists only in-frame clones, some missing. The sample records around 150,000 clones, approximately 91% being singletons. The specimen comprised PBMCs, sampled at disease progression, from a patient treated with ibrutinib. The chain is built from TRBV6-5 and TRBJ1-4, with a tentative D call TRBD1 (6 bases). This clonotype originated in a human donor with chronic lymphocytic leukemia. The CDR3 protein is CASRPTGFNEKLFF. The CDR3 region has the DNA TGTGCCAGCAGACCGACAGGATTTAATGAAAAACTGTTTTTT.